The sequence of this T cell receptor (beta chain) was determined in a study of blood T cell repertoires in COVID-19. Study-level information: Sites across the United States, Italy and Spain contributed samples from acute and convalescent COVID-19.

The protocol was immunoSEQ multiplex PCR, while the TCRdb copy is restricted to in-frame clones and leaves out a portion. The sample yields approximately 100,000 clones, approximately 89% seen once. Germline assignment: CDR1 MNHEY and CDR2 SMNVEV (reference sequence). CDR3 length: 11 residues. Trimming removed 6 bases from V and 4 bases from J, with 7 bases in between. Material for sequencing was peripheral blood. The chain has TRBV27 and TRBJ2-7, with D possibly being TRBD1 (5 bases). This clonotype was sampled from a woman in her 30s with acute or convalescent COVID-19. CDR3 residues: CASRSGYEQYF. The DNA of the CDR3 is TGTGCCAGCAGGTCAGGGTACGAGCAGTACTTC.